The 10 T cell receptor beta chains in this list originate from one sample, sequenced in a study of regulatory T cells in long-lasting Graves disease. CDR3 regions were amplified by Arm-PCR using iRepertoire HTBI primers to build TCR beta libraries. TCRdb analysed the multiplex PCR reads with MiXCR anew, one entry per CDR3 protein. The sample has fewer than 650,000 distinct CDR3 sequences, 15% to 20% seen once. Time point noted: newly diagnosed GD, antithyroid drugs for less than 3 months. Researchers made the TCR library from RNA that was extracted from PBMCs. These records were also assigned to another study, of T cells in Graves' hyperthyroidism and ophthalmopathy.

This material consisted of peripheral blood mononuclear cells (PBMCs), taken at new diagnosis, from a patient treated with antithyroid drugs. These receptors were taken from a man aged 18-30 years with Graves disease.

This clonotype was found many times. The chain employs TRBV20-1 and TRBJ2-1, with D perhaps matching TRBD2 (5 bases). The germline V gene has CDR1 DFQATT and CDR2 SNEGSKA (reference sequence). This CDR3 is 14 amino acids long. V gave up 5 bases and J gave up 8 bases, with 19 bases separating them. CDR3 region: CSARPPSGSDEQFF. The CDR3 DNA follows: TGCAGTGCTCGCCCACCATCGGGGAGCGATGAGCAGTTCTTC.

The CDR3 DNA reads TGCGCCAGCAGTGAATTCTCCGGGAGGACTTACAATGAGCAGTTCTTC. Amino acids: CASSEFSGRTYNEQFF. The rearrangement links TRBV10-1 to TRBJ2-1; 7 bases fit TRBD2. Germline lookup yields CDR1 WNHNN and CDR2 SYGVQD (reference sequence). V was pared by 3 bases and J by 4 bases, with 9 bases of the junction left unmatched. CDR3 length: 16 residues.

This clonotype has a count of ten or more. The chain joins TRBV20-1 to TRBJ1-2; possible D gene TRBD1, 5 bases. Germline V gene sequence: CDR1 DFQATT, CDR2 SNEGSKA (reference sequence). V lost 6 bases and J lost 14, with 19 bases in between. This CDR3 is 11 amino acids long. The CDR3 sequence is CSASRDVGLTF. The CDR3 DNA reads as TGCAGTGCCAGCCGGGACGTCGGCTTGACCTTC.

This clonotype was seen at least ten times. The chain carries TRBV5-1 and TRBJ2-1, with D perhaps matching TRBD1 (5 bases). The CDR3 runs to 16 residues. Trimming removed 0 bases at V and 9 bases at J, with 19 bases between. Germline loops: CDR1 SGHRS, CDR2 YFSETQ. This chain's CDR3 is CASSLVPRAQGTEQFF. CDR3 DNA sequence: TGCGCCAGCAGCTTGGTTCCCAGGGCTCAGGGCACTGAGCAGTTCTTC.

This clonotype was seen repeatedly, ten times or more. The chain combines TRBV7-2 with TRBJ1-4; possibly TRBD1 for D (6 bases). CDR3 length: 16 residues. Germline V CDR1 and CDR2: SGHTA, FQGNSA. V was shortened by 5 bases and J by 3 bases, with 16 bases between the two germline ends. CDR3 sequence: CASSPKRTASNEKLFF. The CDR3 DNA is TGTGCCAGCAGCCCAAAAAGGACAGCCTCTAATGAAAAACTGTTTTTT.

V and J are TRBV5-1 and TRBJ2-7; tentatively, D is TRBD2 (6 bases). The length of the CDR3 is 14 residues. The germline gives CDR1 SGHRS, CDR2 YFSETQ. Trimming pared 2 bases from V and 2 bases from J, leaving 11 bases between. The CDR3 coding sequence is TGCGCCAGCAGCTTTAAAACTAGCCCCTACGAGCAGTACTTC. Amino acids: CASSFKTSPYEQYF.

The genes are TRBV2 and TRBJ1-1, with a tentative D call TRBD1 (5 bases). The CDR3 covers 20 residues. V lost 1 base, J lost 2 bases, and 26 bases lay in between. Germline V gene sequence: CDR1 SNHLY, CDR2 FYNNEI. This chain's CDR3 is CASSEVMGFGSSRGNTEAFF. The DNA of the CDR3 is TGTGCCAGCAGTGAAGTAATGGGCTTTGGCAGTTCAAGGGGAAACACTGAAGCTTTCTTT.

There are a few counts of this clonotype. This chain joins TRBV29-1 and TRBJ2-3; 9 nucleotides align to TRBD2. Per germline, CDR1 SQVTM and CDR2 ANQGSEA. V trimming: 2 bases; J trimming: 2 bases; junction bases outside the gene matches: 5. CDR3 length: 15 amino acids. CDR3 DNA sequence: TGCAGCGTTGAACCTGCGGGAGGGAACACAGATACGCAGTATTTT. This translates into CSVEPAGGNTDTQYF.

Many counts were recorded for this clonotype. This chain links TRBV27 with TRBJ2-3, with 7 bases matching TRBD1. CDR3 length: 16 residues. V lost 2 bases to trimming and J lost 1 base; unmatched junction nucleotides: 6. Germline CDR1 MNHEY, CDR2 SMNVEV (reference sequence). DNA of the CDR3: TGTGCCAGCAGTTTAGGCAGAACAGGGGGCACAGATACGCAGTATTTT. Its translation: CASSLGRTGGTDTQYF.

This clonotype came up a few times. Given a much more abundant clone one base away, this may be a read error. The V and J genes are TRBV7-8 and TRBJ2-3; 12 nucleotides agree with TRBD2. The CDR3 is 16 residues long. The germline V gene encodes CDR1 SGHVS and CDR2 FQNEAQ. The DNA of the CDR3 is TGTGCCAGCAGCTTCCGACTAGCGGGAGTTTCAGATACGCGGTATTTT. It encodes CASSFRLAGVSDTRYF.